These T cell receptor beta chains were read from a single sample in a study of blood T cells in healthy people across ages. Using its own MiXCR run on the 5' RACE reads, TCRdb lists one record per CDR3 protein. The sample consists of 1.5 million to 2 million distinct CDR3 sequences, 25% to 30% of them appearing once. The sample taken for sequencing was blood. The receptor source for this set is a woman younger than 45 in good health. CDR3s include the opening cysteine and the closing phenylalanine or tryptophan. A D gene is named only where the DNA matches it firmly. Only some rows state a clone size, as once, few, many or a class for expanded clones.

j_call v_call d_call clone_size cdr3_aa cdr3_nt
TRBJ2-3 TRBV11-2 - - CASSLGTATADTQYF TGTGCCAGCAGCCTGGGGACGGCGACTGCAGATACGCAGTATTTT
TRBJ1-1 TRBV5-1 - - CASSLQGGRNTEAFF TGCGCCAGCAGCTTGCAGGGCGGTCGGAACACTGAAGCTTTCTTT
TRBJ2-5 TRBV7-3 TRBD1 few CASSPTGRTETQYF TGTGCCAGCAGCCCGACAGGGCGAACGGAGACCCAGTACTTC
TRBJ2-3 TRBV7-2 TRBD2 many CASSLIGGSTDTQYF TGTGCCAGCAGCTTAATCGGGGGGAGCACAGATACGCAGTATTTT
TRBJ2-1 TRBV28 TRBD2 - CASSSYGTSDYEQFF TGTGCCAGCAGTTCGTACGGGACTAGTGACTACGAGCAGTTCTTC
TRBJ1-2 TRBV7-9 TRBD1 - CASRRGTAINYGYTF TGTGCCAGCAGACGCGGGACAGCAATTAACTATGGCTACACCTTC
TRBJ1-6 TRBV12-3/TRBV12-4 - many CASSLSRRNSPLHF TGTGCCAGCAGTCTATCTCGGCGGAATTCACCCCTCCACTTT
TRBJ2-1 TRBV12-3/TRBV12-4 TRBD2 - CASSLEASGSNEQFF TGTGCCAGCAGTTTAGAGGCTAGCGGGAGCAATGAGCAGTTCTTC
TRBJ1-1 TRBV6-5 - few CASSPLDRYTEAFF TGTGCCAGCAGTCCGCTGGACAGATACACTGAAGCTTTCTTT
TRBJ2-3 TRBV20-1 - once CSARERGPGGTQYF TGCAGTGCTAGAGAGAGGGGGCCGGGAGGTACGCAGTATTTT
TRBJ2-7 TRBV15 TRBD1 - CATSRDLGQGPYNEQYF TGTGCCACCAGCAGAGATTTAGGACAGGGCCCCTACAATGAGCAGTACTTC
TRBJ2-7 TRBV4-2 - many CASSQVTGTTYEQYF TGTGCCAGCAGCCAAGTTACGGGGACAACCTACGAGCAGTACTTC
TRBJ2-5 TRBV9 TRBD1 - CASSAGTASETQYF TGTGCCAGCAGCGCCGGGACAGCATCCGAGACCCAGTACTTC
TRBJ2-1 TRBV7-2 - - CASSVWTGRAYNEQVF TGTGCCAGCAGCGTCTGGACAGGGAGGGCCTACAATGAGCAGGTCTTC
TRBJ2-7 TRBV14 - few CASSQGYGSRREQYF TGTGCCAGCAGCCAAGGTTACGGGAGTAGGCGCGAGCAGTACTTC
TRBJ2-3 TRBV11-2 TRBD2 few CASHWGLDTDTQYF TGTGCCAGCCACTGGGGACTAGACACAGATACGCAGTATTTT
TRBJ2-7 TRBV5-1 - many CASSPQTVPEQYF TGCGCCAGCAGCCCGCAGACAGTTCCCGAGCAGTACTTC
TRBJ2-7 TRBV27 - - CASSLSRVSHEQYF TGTGCCAGCAGTTTATCGAGGGTTAGCCACGAGCAGTACTTC
TRBJ1-5 TRBV7-2 - - CASSLRGNDQPQHF TGTGCCAGCAGCTTACGGGGTAACGATCAGCCCCAGCATTTT
TRBJ2-7 TRBV6-1 TRBD2 - CASSLVPLAGGPGEQYF TGTGCCAGCAGCCTGGTCCCACTAGCGGGAGGGCCGGGTGAGCAGTACTTC
TRBJ2-5 TRBV20-1 - - CSASEQGRETQYF TGCAGTGCTAGTGAGCAGGGGAGAGAGACCCAGTACTTC
TRBJ2-1 TRBV29-1 - many CSASRNWGEQFF TGCAGCGCCTCCCGCAATTGGGGAGAGCAGTTCTTC
TRBJ2-1 TRBV2 TRBD2 few CASTADGGANHEQFF TGTGCCAGCACCGCCGACGGGGGGGCCAACCATGAGCAGTTCTTC
TRBJ1-6 TRBV5-1 TRBD1 - CASSVDRGGSPLHF TGCGCCAGCAGCGTGGACAGGGGAGGTTCACCCCTCCACTTT
TRBJ2-7 TRBV29-1 - many CSVEAASYEQYF TGCAGCGTTGAAGCGGCCTCCTACGAGCAGTACTTC
TRBJ2-1 TRBV30 - - CAWSGRLTYNEQFF TGTGCCTGGAGTGGCAGATTAACCTACAATGAGCAGTTCTTC
TRBJ2-1 TRBV9 - few CASSVGWGVYNEQFF TGTGCCAGCAGCGTAGGGTGGGGGGTCTACAATGAGCAGTTCTTC
TRBJ2-1 TRBV7-2 TRBD2 many CASSSPGLAGVGEQFF TGTGCCAGCAGCTCCCCGGGACTAGCGGGGGTAGGTGAGCAGTTCTTC
TRBJ1-3 TRBV2 - - CASTRGFTGNTIYF TGTGCCAGCACGAGGGGGTTTACTGGAAACACCATATATTTT
TRBJ2-7 TRBV7-6 - many CASSLEVYYEQYF TGTGCCAGCAGCTTAGAAGTGTACTACGAGCAGTACTTC
TRBJ2-3 TRBV5-1 - many CASSKTQGTDTQYF TGCGCCAGCAGCAAGACACAAGGGACAGATACGCAGTATTTT
TRBJ2-7 TRBV20-1 TRBD1 many CSAQRQGFHEQYF TGCAGTGCCCAAAGACAGGGATTCCACGAGCAGTACTTC
TRBJ2-1 TRBV6-6 - - CASRDPGLRSSYNEQFF TGTGCCAGCAGAGACCCGGGACTCCGAAGCTCCTACAATGAGCAGTTCTTC
TRBJ1-2 TRBV28 TRBD1 - CASSLGTGKYYGYTF TGTGCCAGCAGCCTCGGGACAGGGAAGTACTATGGCTACACCTTC
TRBJ2-1 TRBV4-1 - few CASSQDLASTYNEQFF TGCGCCAGCAGCCAAGATCTAGCGAGCACCTACAATGAGCAGTTCTTC
TRBJ2-2 TRBV7-2 TRBD2 once CASSSSGTSSGELFF TGTGCCAGCAGCTCATCCGGGACTAGCTCCGGGGAGCTGTTTTTT
TRBJ1-5 TRBV5-6 - - CASSLRGAGGANQPQHF TGTGCCAGCAGCTTGCGGGGGGCCGGGGGCGCGAATCAGCCCCAGCATTTT
TRBJ2-1 TRBV2 TRBD1 - CASRTGQGVDEQFF TGTGCCAGCAGAACGGGACAGGGGGTCGATGAGCAGTTCTTC
TRBJ2-7 TRBV7-2 - many CASSWSQGIGEQYF TGTGCCAGCAGCTGGTCCCAGGGTATAGGCGAGCAGTACTTC
TRBJ2-5 TRBV3-1 - - CASSQETSGYETQYF TGTGCCAGCAGCCAAGAGACTTCGGGGTACGAGACCCAGTACTTC
TRBJ2-1 TRBV7-2 TRBD2 few CASTVAGVYNEQFF TGTGCCAGCACCGTAGCGGGAGTTTACAATGAGCAGTTCTTC
TRBJ1-6 TRBV7-2 - - CASSFGTNHSPLHF TGTGCCAGCAGCTTTGGGACCAACCATTCACCCCTCCACTTT
TRBJ2-1 TRBV18 - - CASSQSVLNEQFF TGTGCCAGCTCACAATCAGTGTTAAATGAGCAGTTCTTC